This T cell receptor (beta chain) comes out of a study of PD-L1 blockade in urothelial cancer. At the level of the study: Peripheral blood specimens exhibited a median yield of approximately 140,000 T cells.

Sequencing was performed with immunoSEQ multiplex PCR; in TCRdb, only in-frame clones are kept and a portion is missing. The profile shows around 38,000 clones, over 70% of them singletons. The CDR3 is 15 residues long. V lost 2 bases and J lost 1, with 9 bases in between. The germline V gene encodes CDR1 SGHRS and CDR2 YFSETQ. Study-level points and caveats: Blood TCR clonality below the median before treatment was a predictor of better survival.

To note about this clone: Its antigen is unknown.

Time point defined: pretreatment peripheral blood. Patients' urothelial carcinoma was locally advanced or metastatic. The sequencing used PBMCs, collected around atezolizumab (anti-PD-L1) treatment. This chain links TRBV5-1 with TRBJ2-2, with D possibly TRBD2 on 5 matching bases. This receptor was obtained from a man between 60 and 75 years old with urothelial cancer. The CDR3: CASSLADKNTGELFF. For the CDR3, the DNA is TGCGCCAGCAGCTTAGCGGATAAGAACACCGGGGAGCTGTTTTTT. The whole variable domain, remainder taken from reference TRBV5-1 and TRBJ2-2, is KAGVTQTPRYLIKTRGQQVTLSCSPISGHRSVSWYQQTPGQGLQFLFEYFSETQRNKGNFPGRFSGRQFSNSRSEMNVSTLELGDSALYLCASSLADKNTGELFFGEGSRLTVL.